These 4 T cell receptor beta chains were sequenced from one sample in a study of T cells after yellow fever vaccination. From the 5' RACE reads, TCRdb called clonotypes with MiXCR, one entry per CDR3 protein. The repertoire holds around 590,000 distinct CDR3 sequences, with 10% to 15% as singletons. The sample was PBMCs, taken on the day of the yellow fever booster vaccination. The receptors here all came from a man aged 30-40 years who received the YFV17D yellow fever vaccine.

This clonotype was recorded many times. The chain is built from TRBV11-2 and TRBJ2-1; 9 positions match TRBD1. The J segment lost 5 bases and the V segment lost 3 bases, leaving 2 bases of the junction unmatched. CDR1 is SGHAT and CDR2 is FQNNGV in the germline V gene. CDR3 size: 14 residues. CDR3 sequence: CASSLGQGHNEQFF. The CDR3 DNA sequence: TGTGCCAGCAGCTTGGGACAGGGACACAATGAGCAGTTCTTC. Full variable domain (missing parts from reference TRBV11-2 and TRBJ2-1): EAGVAQSPRYKIIEKRQSVAFWCNPISGHATLYWYQQILGQGPKLLIQFQNNGVVDDSQLPKDRFSAERLKGVDSTLKIQPAKLEDSAVYLCASSLGQGHNEQFFGPGTRLTVL.

This clonotype was detected a few times. The chain has TRBV10-3 and TRBJ1-1; no clear D gene. Trimming left V 2 bases short and J 6 bases short, with 10 bases between. This CDR3 contains 13 residues. Germline CDR1 is ENHRY and CDR2 is SYGVKD. CDR3 nucleotide sequence: TGTGCCATCAGTGAGGGTACGGCCGCTGAAGCTTTCTTT. This encodes CAISEGTAAEAFF.

The sample holds a few counts of this clonotype. V gene TRBV7-2 combines with J gene TRBJ2-5; D is undetermined. Trimming cost V 1 base and J 7 bases, with 7 bases left between them. CDR1 and CDR2 from the germline V gene are SGHTA and FQGNSA. The CDR3 is 12 residues long. CDR3 residues: CASSLDPRTQYF. The CDR3 DNA is TGTGCCAGCAGCTTAGACCCAAGGACCCAGTACTTC.

This clonotype was observed a few times. This sequence joins TRBV11-2 and TRBJ2-4; D gene ambiguous. The CDR3 has 13 residues. Trimming left V 0 bases short and J 15 bases short, with 15 bases between. In germline, CDR1 is SGHAT, CDR2 FQNNGV. DNA for the CDR3: TGTGCCAGCAGCTTAGAAGGGCGCGGAATGTGGTACTTC. Protein product: CASSLEGRGMWYF.